Shown below are 16 T cell receptor gamma chains from a single sample sequenced in a study of Vδ1+ human thymocytes. No antigens are known for them. Whole-study results and caveats: Highly polyclonal TRG and TRD repertoires with Gaussian CDR3 length distributions appeared in thymus.

Sequences come from RNA converted to cDNA by reverse transcription. Pooled V-gene forward primers with one constant-region reverse primer generated the CDR3 amplicons by multiplex PCR. TCRdb reapplied CATT to the multiplex PCR reads. Here the sample spans more than 9,000 gamma-chain clones, about 47% being singletons. Source material: Vdelta1+ gamma-delta thymocytes from the thymus. The subset was: FACS-sorted CD3+ TCRalphabeta- TCRVdelta1+ TCRVdelta2- thymocytes. All receptors derive from a boy under two years old who had congenital heart surgery.

This clone was counted only a few times. The chain links TRGV9 to TRGJ1 or TRGJ2. Germline V gene sequence: CDR1 GITISATS, CDR2 ISYDGTV (reference sequence). The CDR3 contains 14 residues. J was trimmed by 12 bases and V by 0 bases; bases with no gene match: 14. CDR3 sequence reads: CALWEVPRSGGKLF. Here the CDR3 DNA reads TGTGCCTTGTGGGAGGTGCCGAGATCAGGGGGGAAACTCTTT.

The chain employs TRGV3 and TRGJ1 or TRGJ2. The J gene, not given by TCRdb, was assigned here from a germline match of the nucleotide sequence. The germline V gene has CDR1 VTNTFY and CDR2 YDVSTARD (reference sequence). The CDR3 consists of 12 residues. Unmatched junction bases numbered 7, after V lost 4 bases and J lost 7 bases. CDR3 residues: CATWEKDYKKLF. The CDR3 DNA reads as TGTGCCACCTGGGAGAAAGACTATAAGAAACTCTTT.

This clone appeared a few times. Given a much more abundant clone one base away, this may be a read error. V usage is TRGV9 and J usage is TRGJ1 or TRGJ2. The junction had 5 bases not matched to a gene; V was cut back by 0 bases and J by 9 bases. CDR1 and CDR2 (germline): GITISATS, ISYDGTV (reference sequence). This CDR3 comprises 12 residues. In DNA form, the CDR3 reads TGTGCCTTGTGGGAGGTGCACTTTAAGAAACTCTTT. Its protein is CALWEVHFKKLF.

Regarding this clone: Other nucleotide sequences from this sample produce the same CDR3. The chain employs TRGV3 and TRGJP2. TCRdb carries no J gene annotation; the J gene was assigned here by matching the DNA with germline. The CDR3 extends over 16 amino acids. J was trimmed by 3 bases and V by 0 bases; bases with no gene match: 7. CDR1 and CDR2 (germline): VTNTFY, YDVSTARD (reference sequence). The CDR3 DNA sequence: TGTGCCACCTGGGACAGGCGGGGGGGTAGTGATTGGATCAAGACGTTT. Translation: CATWDRRGGSDWIKTF.

This clone was counted between two and nine times. The rearrangement joins TRGV5 to TRGJ1 or TRGJ2. V lost 0 bases and J lost 4; bases outside the gene matches: 6. Germline CDR1 and CDR2: VINAFY and YDVSNSKD. The CDR3 runs 14 residues. CDR3 amino acids: CATWDRRRYYKKLF. The CDR3 DNA sequence: TGTGCCACCTGGGACAGGCGAAGATATTATAAGAAACTCTTT.

V and J are TRGV8 and TRGJP2. No J gene is reported in TCRdb; it was inferred here by comparing the DNA with germline. The CDR3 length is 12 residues. The ends lost 5 bases at V and 6 bases at J; junction bases unmatched: 3. Germline CDR1 is VENAVY and CDR2 is YDSYNSRV. The DNA of the CDR3 is TGTGCCACCTGGGGGGGTGATTGGATCAAGACGTTT. Its translation: CATWGGDWIKTF.

The chain combines TRGV3 with TRGJ1 or TRGJ2. The CDR3 sequence is 15 residues long. Germline V gene data show CDR1 as VTNTFY and CDR2 as YDVSTARD (reference sequence). Trimming removed 0 bases from V and 0 bases from J; junction bases left unmatched: 5. CDR3 sequence reads: CATWDRLENYYKKLF. CDR3 nucleotides: TGTGCCACCTGGGACAGGCTCGAGAATTATTATAAGAAACTCTTT.

The V and J genes are TRGV4 and TRGJ1 or TRGJ2. TCRdb is silent on the J gene; assignment here came from matching the DNA to germline. Germline lookup yields CDR1 EGSTGY and CDR2 YDSYTSSV. V was clipped by 4 bases and J by 11 bases; unmatched bases: 11. This CDR3 has 12 residues. CDR3 residues: CATWDLRYEKLF. For the CDR3, the DNA is TGTGCCACCTGGGACTTGAGGTACGAGAAACTCTTT.

Remarks on this clone: At one of its ends the junction is not consistent with the germline gene, which may arise from a read error. V is TRGV9 and J is TRGJ1 or TRGJ2. The germline V gene encodes CDR1 GITISATS and CDR2 ISYDGTV (reference sequence). The CDR3 is made up of 14 amino acids. CDR3 region: CALWEPPLCTKKLF. CDR3 coding DNA: TGTGCCTTGTGGGAGCCTCCACTATGTACTAAGAAACTATTT.

This clone showed up just a few times. The rearrangement links TRGV9 to TRGJ1 or TRGJ2. CDR3 length: 14 residues. Germline assignment: CDR1 GITISATS and CDR2 ISYDGTV (reference sequence). Trimming removed 5 bases from V and 1 base from J; junction bases left unmatched: 8. The CDR3 sequence: CALWARSNYYKKLF. CDR3 bases: TGTGCCTTGTGGGCCAGATCAAATTATTATAAGAAACTCTTT.

The chain carries TRGV9 and TRGJP1. No J gene is reported in TCRdb; it was inferred here by comparing the DNA with germline. This CDR3 has 13 residues. Trimming removed 0 bases from V and 10 bases from J; junction bases left unmatched: 5. Germline V gene data show CDR1 as GITISATS and CDR2 as ISYDGTV (reference sequence). CDR3 amino acids: CALWEVRTWFKIF. CDR3 sequence (DNA): TGTGCCTTGTGGGAGGTGCGGACTTGGTTCAAGATATTT.

The chain links TRGV4 to TRGJ1 or TRGJ2. TCRdb does not report a J gene; here it was assigned by matching the DNA to germline references. Per the germline V gene, CDR1 is EGSTGY and CDR2 is YDSYTSSV. This CDR3 spans 11 amino acids. V lost 2 bases, J lost 10 bases, and 5 bases stayed unmatched. CDR3 in amino acids: CATWDDHKKLF. In nucleotides, the CDR3 is TGTGCCACCTGGGATGACCACAAGAAACTCTTT.

Regarding this clone: The junction differs from germline at one of its ends, possibly a read error. The chain employs TRGV9 and TRGJP2. TCRdb leaves out the J gene; it was filled in here by matching the DNA to germline. The CDR3 has 20 amino acids. CDR1 and CDR2 (germline): GITISATS, ISYDGTV (reference sequence). For the CDR3, the DNA is TGTGCCTTGTGGGAGGTGCATATTTACAGTGGGGTCCGTAGTGAGTGGATCAAGACGTTT. Translated: CALWEVHIYSGVRSEWIKTF.

This clone was detected a few times. The chain links TRGV9 to TRGJ1 or TRGJ2. The V gene's germline CDR1 is GITISATS and CDR2 ISYDGTV (reference sequence). V was pared by 6 bases and J by 2 bases, with 7 bases of the junction left unmatched. This CDR3 contains 13 residues. The CDR3 spells CALWSSYYYKKLF. The CDR3 DNA is TGTGCCTTGTGGTCAAGCTATTATTATAAGAAACTCTTT.

This chain connects TRGV9 to TRGJ1 or TRGJ2. V dropped 4 bases and J dropped 9; count of bases not matched to a gene: 9. The CDR3 sequence is 12 residues long. Germline V lookup: CDR1 GITISATS, CDR2 ISYDGTV (reference sequence). CDR3 sequence: CALWDRWVKKLF. For the CDR3, the DNA is TGTGCCTTGTGGGACCGGTGGGTTAAGAAACTCTTT.

For this clone: Sequence at one end of the junction differs from germline and may be a read error. The chain has TRGV9 and TRGJ1 or TRGJ2. The CDR3 has 15 residues. Germline CDR1 GITISATS, CDR2 ISYDGTV (reference sequence). The CDR3 spells CALWKVEKNYYKKLF. Here the CDR3 DNA reads TGTGCCTTGTGGAAGGTGGAGAAGAATTATTATAAGAAACTCTTT.